The 25 T cell receptor beta chains below were found in one sample sequenced in a study of T cell responses to AZD1222 COVID-19 vaccine. The repertoire was sequenced with immunoSEQ multiplex PCR; TCRdb's copy has only in-frame clones and lacks some. In the table there are 42,000 or so clones, approximately 85% of which are singletons. The material was peripheral blood, obtained 28 days after the second dose of the MenACWY control vaccine. The receptors here all came from an adult who received the MenACWY meningococcal vaccine as a control.

The chain employs TRBV5-1 and TRBJ1-6, with 9 nucleotides matching TRBD1. Germline loops: CDR1 SGHRS, CDR2 YFSETQ. The V segment lost 2 bases and the J segment 7 bases; nucleotides outside the gene matches: 4. The CDR3 contains 15 residues. The CDR3 DNA is TGCGCCAGCAGCTTAGCCGGGACAGGGAATTCACCCCTCCACTTT. As protein: CASSLAGTGNSPLHF.

The chain recombines TRBV27 with TRBJ1-6; D unclear. Germline V CDR1 and CDR2: MNHEY, SMNVEV (reference sequence). The V and J ends lost 4 bases and 9 bases respectively, with 10 bases between them. CDR3 length: 13 residues. This CDR3 is CASSWGAGSPLHF. CDR3 nucleotides: TGTGCCAGCAGTTGGGGTGCAGGTTCACCCCTCCACTTT.

The genes are TRBV9 and TRBJ2-7; a possible D gene is TRBD1 (6 bases). Germline loops: CDR1 SGDLS, CDR2 YYNGEE. The germline V and J ends were trimmed by 4 bases and 7 bases, with 21 bases remaining between them. This CDR3 is 15 amino acids long. CDR3 amino acids: CASSPERQAVGEQYF. The CDR3 DNA follows: TGTGCCAGCAGCCCCGAACGACAGGCGGTGGGGGAGCAGTACTTC.

The chain has TRBV7-9 and TRBJ2-7, with D perhaps matching TRBD2 (5 bases). CDR3 size: 14 residues. Per germline, CDR1 SEHNR and CDR2 FQNEAQ (reference sequence). Trimming took off 0 bases at V and 6 bases at J, with 12 bases between the two ends. CDR3 in amino acids: CASSLALTGSEQYF. The CDR3 bases are TGTGCCAGCAGCTTAGCGCTAACGGGAAGCGAGCAGTACTTC.

The V and J genes are TRBV5-6 and TRBJ2-2; D call uncertain. CDR3 length: 16 residues. Germline CDR1 is SGHDT and CDR2 is YYEEEE. V lost 1 base, J lost 2 bases, and 12 bases lay in between. CDR3 nucleotide sequence: TGTGCCAGCAGCTTGCTGCGACACCCAAACACCGGGGAGCTGTTTTTT. It is translated as CASSLLRHPNTGELFF.

This chain joins TRBV5-1 and TRBJ2-5; D uncertain. This CDR3 has 13 amino acids. Germline CDR1 reads SGHRS; CDR2 reads YFSETQ. V lost 5 bases and J lost 4, with 12 bases in between. The CDR3 spells CASSYWDGETQYF. DNA of the CDR3: TGCGCCAGCAGTTACTGGGATGGAGAGACCCAGTACTTC.

This clone was recorded a few times. The J gene is TRBJ2-7, the V gene TRBV14; D perhaps matches TRBD2 (5 bases). CDR3 size: 15 residues. Germline lookup yields CDR1 SGHDN and CDR2 FVKESK. V lost 2 bases and J lost 4, with 15 bases in between. The CDR3 protein is CASSQTKDWNYEQYF. Written as DNA, the CDR3 is TGTGCCAGCAGCCAAACGAAGGACTGGAATTACGAGCAGTACTTC.

V and J are TRBV7-2 and TRBJ2-6; D remains ambiguous. CDR3 length equals 15 residues. Germline V lookup: CDR1 SGHTA, CDR2 FQGNSA. V was clipped by 0 bases and J by 5 bases, with 8 bases between them. The CDR3 protein is CASSLAGPRANVLTF. DNA of the CDR3: TGTGCCAGCAGCTTAGCTGGGCCCAGGGCCAACGTCCTGACTTTC.

The rearrangement joins TRBV27 to TRBJ2-3; D unresolved. Between the trimmed V and J ends, which lost 5 bases and 5 bases, there was a span of 5 bases. Germline lookup yields CDR1 MNHEY and CDR2 SMNVEV (reference sequence). The CDR3 extends over 11 amino acids. The CDR3 here is CASSPRDTQYF. The CDR3, as DNA: TGTGCCAGCAGTCCTCGAGATACGCAGTATTTT.

The J gene is TRBJ1-2, the V gene TRBV29-1; D may be TRBD1 (5 bases). This CDR3 is 11 amino acids long. Germline-derived CDR1 and CDR2 are SQVTM and ANQGSEA. The V and J ends lost 4 bases and 6 bases respectively, with 9 bases between them. The CDR3 is CSVARGNGYTF. CDR3 DNA sequence: TGCAGCGTTGCCCGGGGGAATGGCTACACCTTC.

The chain uses TRBV7-2 and TRBJ1-5, with D possibly being TRBD1 (5 bases). This CDR3 has 12 amino acids. V lost 5 bases, J lost 9 bases, and 11 bases lay in between. The germline V gene has CDR1 SGHTA and CDR2 FQGNSA. CDR3 bases: TGTGCCAGCAGCCAGGGCCCGCGGCCCCAGCATTTT. This translates into CASSQGPRPQHF.

The J gene is TRBJ2-7, the V gene TRBV27; 9 bases are a match to TRBD2. Germline V lookup: CDR1 MNHEY, CDR2 SMNVEV (reference sequence). CDR3 length: 14 residues. V lost 5 bases to trimming and J lost 7 bases; unmatched junction nucleotides: 9. This CDR3 reads CASSLTGTSFEQYF. As DNA, the CDR3 is TGTGCCAGCAGTCTTACCGGGACTAGCTTTGAGCAGTACTTC.

CDR3 sequence: CASSYSVIQGSGLGLSETQYF. The CDR3 coding sequence is TGTGCCAGCAGTTACTCGGTCATACAGGGATCGGGACTGGGCCTATCGGAGACCCAGTACTTC. This sequence joins TRBV6-2 or TRBV6-3 and TRBJ2-5; D may be TRBD1 or TRBD2 (6 bases each). CDR1 MNHEY and CDR2 SVGEGT come from the germline V gene. V shed 0 bases and J shed 5 bases, with 31 bases lying between them. The CDR3 consists of 21 residues.

The rearrangement uses TRBV27 and TRBJ2-3; D remains unclear. The V end lost 6 bases, the J end lost 4 bases, and 14 bases lay between the germline ends. The CDR3 is 14 residues long. CDR1 and CDR2 from the germline V gene are MNHEY and SMNVEV (reference sequence). The CDR3 DNA reads as TGTGCCAGCAGCCGGATGGAGCGAGCAGATACGCAGTATTTT. Its translation: CASSRMERADTQYF.

V is TRBV29-1 and J is TRBJ1-1, with D unclear. Germline loops: CDR1 SQVTM, CDR2 ANQGSEA. The V gene lost 6 bases and the J gene lost 0 bases, with 11 bases spanning the gap. The CDR3 loop spans 13 amino acids. The CDR3 sequence: CSVLSVMNTEAFF. Written as DNA, the CDR3 is TGCAGCGTGCTGTCGGTTATGAACACTGAAGCTTTCTTT.

This chain links TRBV5-4 with TRBJ2-5; D remains ambiguous. The CDR3 is 14 amino acids. V was shortened by 2 bases and J by 2 bases, with 10 bases between the two germline ends. CDR1 and CDR2 from the germline V gene are SGHNT and YYREEE (reference sequence). DNA for the CDR3: TGTGCCAGCAGCTTTCACGGCCGGCAAGAGACCCAGTACTTC. Amino acid sequence: CASSFHGRQETQYF.

The rearrangement joins TRBV11-2 to TRBJ2-7; D possibly corresponds to TRBD1 (5 bases). The germline V and J ends were trimmed by 3 bases and 5 bases, with 14 bases remaining between them. Germline V gives CDR1 SGHAT, CDR2 FQNNGV. The CDR3 is made up of 14 amino acids. CDR3 coding DNA: TGTGCCAGCAGCTTTCAGGGTTGGCTCGACGAGCAGTACTTC. Protein: CASSFQGWLDEQYF.

The chain couples TRBV5-4 to TRBJ2-1; D ambiguous. Germline CDR1 is SGHNT and CDR2 is YYREEE (reference sequence). Trimming pared 1 base from V and 0 bases from J, leaving 5 bases between. This CDR3 is 14 amino acids long. CDR3 in amino acids: CASSLTDSYNEQFF. CDR3 coding DNA: TGTGCCAGCAGCTTGACTGACTCCTACAATGAGCAGTTCTTC.

In DNA, the CDR3 is TGTGCCAGCAGCACACTTATATCGCGGAGCAATGAGCAGTTCTTC. Encoded protein: CASSTLISRSNEQFF. The gene calls are TRBV7-8 and TRBJ2-1, with D unresolved. V dropped 5 bases and J dropped 6 bases, with 17 bases sitting between them. The CDR3 consists of 15 residues. Germline V gives CDR1 SGHVS, CDR2 FQNEAQ.

J is TRBJ2-2 and V is TRBV24-1, with unresolved D. Germline assignment: CDR1 KGHDR and CDR2 SFDVKD. The CDR3 sequence is 13 residues long. V lost 6 bases and J 5 bases, leaving 9 bases between the germline ends. The CDR3 nucleotides read TGTGCCACCAGTTTCCAGTCGACCGGGGAGCTGTTTTTT. Translating it yields CATSFQSTGELFF.

V usage is TRBV28 and J usage is TRBJ1-3, with 9 bases fitting TRBD1. After removal of 6 bases from V and 4 bases from J, the junction contained 7 bases not matched to a gene. The CDR3 length is 15 residues. Germline CDR1 reads MDHEN; CDR2 reads SYDVKM. In DNA, the CDR3 is TGTGCCAGCAGCCTAGCCGGGACAGGGGGAAACACCATATATTTT. Protein: CASSLAGTGGNTIYF.

The chain has TRBV5-6 and TRBJ1-6, with D tentatively TRBD1 (6 bases). The CDR3 is 16 amino acids. With 3 bases removed from V and 7 bases from J, the gap between germline ends came to 17 bases. Germline values: CDR1 SGHDT, CDR2 YYEEEE. This CDR3 reads CASSWMGGAQNSPLHF. CDR3 coding DNA: TGTGCCAGCAGCTGGATGGGGGGCGCGCAGAATTCACCCCTCCACTTT.

This clone was seen only a few times. This chain connects TRBV28 to TRBJ2-7; no firm D call. The CDR3 has 16 amino acids. Germline CDR1 reads MDHEN; CDR2 reads SYDVKM. V was shortened by 5 bases and J by 2 bases, with 19 bases between the two germline ends. The CDR3 bases are TGTGCCAGCAGTCCCGTCGGCGTGAGGAGCCCCTACGAGCAGTACTTC. It specifies CASSPVGVRSPYEQYF. The entire variable domain, with the rest obtained from reference TRBV28 and TRBJ2-7, is as follows: DVKVTQSSRYLVKRTGEKVFLECVQDMDHENMFWYRQDPGLGLRLIYFSYDVKMKEKGDIPEGYSVSREKKERFSLILESASTNQTSMYLCASSPVGVRSPYEQYFGPGTRLTVT.

J is TRBJ2-7 and V is TRBV6-5; D is perhaps TRBD1 (5 bases). CDR3 length: 13 amino acids. Germline values: CDR1 MNHEY, CDR2 SVGAGI. Trimming pared 5 bases from V and 3 bases from J, leaving 11 bases between. This chain's CDR3 is CASSRSRGYEQYF. CDR3 nucleotide sequence: TGTGCCAGCAGTCGTAGTAGGGGCTACGAGCAGTACTTC.

About this clone: This sample also contains other DNA sequences that code for the same CDR3. This chain uses TRBV5-4 with TRBJ2-7, with 14 bases identical to TRBD2. Germline CDR1 and CDR2: SGHNT and YYREEE (reference sequence). Losses at the gene ends were 0 bases for V and 7 bases for J; bases not matched to a gene: 0. The CDR3 is 14 residues long. The CDR3 loop is CASSLGLAGGEQYF. For the CDR3, the DNA is TGTGCCAGCAGCTTGGGACTAGCGGGAGGGGAGCAGTACTTC.